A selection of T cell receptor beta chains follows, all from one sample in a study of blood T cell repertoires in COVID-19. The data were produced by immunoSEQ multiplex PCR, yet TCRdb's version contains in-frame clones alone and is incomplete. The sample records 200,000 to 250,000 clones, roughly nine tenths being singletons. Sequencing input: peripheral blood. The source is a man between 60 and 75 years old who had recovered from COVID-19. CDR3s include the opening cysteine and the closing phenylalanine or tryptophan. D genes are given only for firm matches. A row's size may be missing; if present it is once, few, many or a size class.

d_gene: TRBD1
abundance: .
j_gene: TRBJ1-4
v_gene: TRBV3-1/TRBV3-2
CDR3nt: TGTGCCAGCAGCCAAGAGAGAGATAGGACAGGGTATGAAAAACTGTTTTTT
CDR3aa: CASSQERDRTGYEKLFF

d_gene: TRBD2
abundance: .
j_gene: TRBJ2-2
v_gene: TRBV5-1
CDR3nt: TGCGCCAGCTCAGCTTTGGCGGGGGAGGTCGGGGAGCTGTTTTTT
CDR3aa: CASSALAGEVGELFF

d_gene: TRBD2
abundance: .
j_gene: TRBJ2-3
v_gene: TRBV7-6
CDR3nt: TGTGCCAGCAGCCCCCAGGGCGGGAGAAGTTCAGATACGCAGTATTTT
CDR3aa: CASSPQGGRSSDTQYF

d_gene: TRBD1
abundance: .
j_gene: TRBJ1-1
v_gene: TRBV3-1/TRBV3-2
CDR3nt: TGTGCCAGCAGCCTTGGGACAGGGGTTGAAGCTTTCTTT
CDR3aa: CASSLGTGVEAFF

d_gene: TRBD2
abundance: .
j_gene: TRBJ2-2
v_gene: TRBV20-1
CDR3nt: TGCAGTGCTAGTGATAGCGGGAGGTTGTCCGGGGAGCTGTTTTTT
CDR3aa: CSASDSGRLSGELFF

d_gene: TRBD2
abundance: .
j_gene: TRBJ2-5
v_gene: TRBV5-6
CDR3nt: TGTGCCAGCAGCTCACAAGGGGCGCCGACTAGCGGAACCCAAGAGACCCAGTACTTC
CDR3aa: CASSSQGAPTSGTQETQYF

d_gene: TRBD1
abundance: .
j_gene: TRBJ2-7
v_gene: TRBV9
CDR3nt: TGTGCCAGCAGCCCGGGACAGATTGGCTACGAGCAGTACTTC
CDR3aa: CASSPGQIGYEQYF

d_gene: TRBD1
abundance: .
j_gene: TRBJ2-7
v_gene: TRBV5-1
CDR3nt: TGCGCCAGCAGTTCGCTCCCTTCGGGCCTACAGGGGGCCAACGACGAGCAGTACTTC
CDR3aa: CASSSLPSGLQGANDEQYF

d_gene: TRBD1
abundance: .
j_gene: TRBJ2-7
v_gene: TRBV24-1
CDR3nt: TGTGCCACCATGGGGACAGGGGGGCCCGAGCAGTACTTC
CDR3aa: CATMGTGGPEQYF

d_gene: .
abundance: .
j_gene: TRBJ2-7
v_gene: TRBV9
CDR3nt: TGTGCCAGCAGCGTAGTTTCAGATTCCTACGAGCAGTACTTC
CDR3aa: CASSVVSDSYEQYF

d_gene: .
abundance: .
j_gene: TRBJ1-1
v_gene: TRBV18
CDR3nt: TGTGCCAGCTCACCATCGCAGGGCCAGAACACTGAAGCTTTCTTT
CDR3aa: CASSPSQGQNTEAFF

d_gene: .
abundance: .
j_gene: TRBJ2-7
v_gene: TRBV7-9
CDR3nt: TGTGCCAGCAGCTTTGAGCTACCCTACGAGCAGTACTTC
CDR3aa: CASSFELPYEQYF

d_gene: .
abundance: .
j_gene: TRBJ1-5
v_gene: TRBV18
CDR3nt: TGTGCCAGCTCACCATATTATCTCTGGAGGATCGGCTGCAATCAGCCCCAGCATTTT
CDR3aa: CASSPYYLWRIGCNQPQHF

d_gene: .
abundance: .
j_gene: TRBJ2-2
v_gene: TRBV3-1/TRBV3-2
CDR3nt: TGTGCCAGCAGCCACGAGTTTGGGGAGCTGTTTTTT
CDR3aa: CASSHEFGELFF

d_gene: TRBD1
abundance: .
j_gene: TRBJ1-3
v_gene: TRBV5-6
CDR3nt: TGTGCCAGCAGCGGCCGGGACAGGGCCTTCGGAAACACCATATATTTT
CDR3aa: CASSGRDRAFGNTIYF

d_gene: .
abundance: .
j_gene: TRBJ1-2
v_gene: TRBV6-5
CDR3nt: TGTGCCAGCAGGGATTCTAGCTATGGCTACACCTTC
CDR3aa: CASRDSSYGYTF

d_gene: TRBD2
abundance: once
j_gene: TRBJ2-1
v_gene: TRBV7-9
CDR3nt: TGTGCCAGCAGCTCCGCCAGCGGGATATACAATGAGCAGTTCTTC
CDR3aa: CASSSASGIYNEQFF

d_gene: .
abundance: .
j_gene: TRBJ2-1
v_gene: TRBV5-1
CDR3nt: TGCGCCAGCAGCCCGGGGGGAGGGGGCTACAATGAGCAGTTCTTC
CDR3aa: CASSPGGGGYNEQFF

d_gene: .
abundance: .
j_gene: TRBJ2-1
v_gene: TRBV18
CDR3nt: TGTGCCAGCTCACCCGACAGACACAATGAGCAGTTCTTC
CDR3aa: CASSPDRHNEQFF

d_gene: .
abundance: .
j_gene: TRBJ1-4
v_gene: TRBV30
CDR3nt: TGTGCCTGGAGTGGCCAGGGCGAAAAACTGTTTTTT
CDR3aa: CAWSGQGEKLFF

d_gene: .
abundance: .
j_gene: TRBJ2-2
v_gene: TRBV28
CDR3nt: TGTGCCAGCAGACGGGGTGCGAACACCGGGGAGCTGTTTTTT
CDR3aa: CASRRGANTGELFF

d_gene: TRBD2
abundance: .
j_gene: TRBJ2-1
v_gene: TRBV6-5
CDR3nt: TGTGCCAGCAGTTCGGGACTAGCGGGGAATGAGCAGTTCTTC
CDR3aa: CASSSGLAGNEQFF

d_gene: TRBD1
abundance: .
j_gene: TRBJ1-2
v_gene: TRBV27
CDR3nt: TGTGCCAGCAGGCCCTCAGGGGGCTATGTCTATGGCTACACCTTC
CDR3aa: CASRPSGGYVYGYTF

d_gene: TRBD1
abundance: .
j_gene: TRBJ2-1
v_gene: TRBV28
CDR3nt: TGTGCCAGCAGCAACGGACAGGGGTTTCTGAATGAGCAGTTCTTC
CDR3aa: CASSNGQGFLNEQFF

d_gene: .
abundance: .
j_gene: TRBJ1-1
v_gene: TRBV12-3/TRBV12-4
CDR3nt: TGTGCCAGCAGTACCGGGACAAGGGGTGAAGCTTTCTTT
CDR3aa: CASSTGTRGEAFF

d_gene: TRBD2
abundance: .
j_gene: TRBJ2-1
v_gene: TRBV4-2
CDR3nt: TGTGCCAGCAGCCAAGTCGTAGCGGGAGGGCTAAATGAGCAGTTCTTC
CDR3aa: CASSQVVAGGLNEQFF

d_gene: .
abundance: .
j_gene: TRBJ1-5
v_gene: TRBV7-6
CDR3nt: TGTGCCAGCAGCTTATCCGGGGGGGGCGATCAGCCCCAGCATTTT
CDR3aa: CASSLSGGGDQPQHF

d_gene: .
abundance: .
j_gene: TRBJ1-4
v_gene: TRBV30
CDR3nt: TGTGCCTGGAGTGCAACAGGGCCGGGACGAGAAAAACTGTTTTTT
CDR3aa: CAWSATGPGREKLFF

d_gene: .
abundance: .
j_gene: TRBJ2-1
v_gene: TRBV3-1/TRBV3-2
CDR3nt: TGTGCCAGCAGCCTCGGACTCTACGGCTACAATGAGCAGTTCTTC
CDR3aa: CASSLGLYGYNEQFF

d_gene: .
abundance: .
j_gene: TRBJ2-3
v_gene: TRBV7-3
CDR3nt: TGTGCCAGCAGCGCGGGTGGCGCCACAGATACGCAGTATTTT
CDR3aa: CASSAGGATDTQYF

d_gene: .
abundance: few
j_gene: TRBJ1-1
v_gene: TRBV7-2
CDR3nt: TGTGCCAGCAGCTTAGGAGTCCGGAACACTGAAGCTTTCTTT
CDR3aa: CASSLGVRNTEAFF